The present entry profiles one TCR beta chain with its context. This clone's antigen is unknown. Per-nucleotide qualities are absent, and no much larger clonotype sits a single base away. The data were taken from a study of T cell repertoires in cytomegalovirus infection (dated by TCRdb to 2018 to 2020). General notes on the study: The peptide stimulations were aimed at well-studied HLA-B-restricted epitopes as well as recently identified HLA-C-restricted CMV epitopes, whose presentation resists viral immunomodulation. Donor HLA type was relevant to the analysis, as public TCR beta signatures indicated carriage of CMV infection together with the matching HLA type. What the authors observed across the whole study: The ex vivo response was dominated by HLA-C-restricted CMV-specific TCR beta clonotypes, which also provided the single most frequent clonotype in two of eight donors. In both this cohort and an independent roughly 350-donor cohort, the cumulative frequency of public TCR beta family members distinguished carriers of CMV infection plus the relevant HLA type.

The CDR3 spans 13 residues, from the cysteine through the phenylalanine. Only CDR3 DNA remains: 39 bases, in frame from the first base. The junction carries 9 bases between V and J, which are trimmed by 5 bases and 2 bases respectively. As encoded in the germline V gene (reference sequence), CDR1 is SEHNR while CDR2 is FQNEAQ. The sample was run on an Illumina HiSeq 1500. Using fastp at Q25 and MiXCR, TCRdb reprocessed the public reads and kept productive beta chains. Rows are combined by CDR3 protein, so each entry shows the most common genes and DNA. A total of 570,000 or so distinct CDR3 sequences appear in this sample, just under 40% of them only once. The ten biggest clones cover around 50% of the sample. What this sample's treatment or condition label stands for: in vitro stimulation with specific CMV peptide epitopes to enrich CMV-specific T cells.

The specimen comprised cultured PBMCs, sampled from culture after CMV antigen stimulation. This clonotype was sampled from a human donor in good health (CMV status not recorded). Some clones in this sample may be carry-over from other donors' samples. The chain was built from TRBV7-9 and TRBJ1-1; the D gene cannot be named for sure. The nucleotides are TGTGCCAGCAGCCGCGGGATAAACACTGAAGCTTTCTTT. This codes for CASSRGINTEAFF.